These 17 T cell receptor beta chains share one sample of origin, sequenced in a study of blood T cell repertoires in COVID-19 (dated by TCRdb to the early 2020s). The library was prepared using the immunoSEQ multiplex PCR assay. This immuneACCESS table, as held by TCRdb, lists in-frame sequences with V and J called but not all clones. Of the missing ones, under half trace to an unresolved V gene in checked studies; the others have no known cause. The sample has under 200,000 clones on record, 80% to 90% of them singletons. The ten largest clones represent roughly 2% of the sample. Sample: peripheral blood. The receptors were sampled from a woman of 80 years or more with acute or convalescent COVID-19.

The J gene is TRBJ1-5, the V gene TRBV28; 8 nucleotides line up with TRBD1. Germline V gives CDR1 MDHEN, CDR2 SYDVKM. After removal of 5 bases from V and 2 bases from J, the junction contained 8 bases not matched to a gene. The CDR3 runs 16 residues. CDR3 amino acids: CASSLGQGGGNQPQHF. For the CDR3, the DNA is TGTGCCAGCAGTCTAGGACAGGGAGGGGGCAATCAGCCCCAGCATTTT.

The rearrangement joins TRBV3-1 (or the pseudogene TRBV3-2) to TRBJ1-2; D is possibly TRBD1 (5 bases). Germline assignment: CDR1 LGHDT and CDR2 YNNKEL (reference sequence). V was trimmed by 1 base and J by 8 bases, leaving 11 bases between them. The CDR3 contains 13 residues. The CDR3 region has the DNA TGTGCCAGCAGCCAAGTACCAGGGCGCGGCTACACCTTC. It specifies CASSQVPGRGYTF.

The chain recombines TRBV30 with TRBJ2-4, with D possibly being TRBD1 (5 bases). CDR3 length: 14 amino acids. CDR1 is GTSNPN, CDR2 SVGIG, per germline (reference sequence). Between the trimmed V and J ends, which lost 6 bases and 4 bases, there was a span of 16 bases. CDR3 sequence: CACGPGRSKNIQYF. The DNA of the CDR3 is TGTGCCTGTGGACCAGGGCGGTCAAAAAACATTCAGTACTTC.

J is TRBJ1-1 and V is TRBV30; 8 bases match TRBD1. Germline V lookup: CDR1 GTSNPN, CDR2 SVGIG (reference sequence). The CDR3 contains 14 residues. V was pared by 4 bases and J by 4 bases, with 8 bases of the junction left unmatched. The CDR3 bases are TGTGCCTGGAACAGGGGGAAAATGAGCACTGAAGCTTTCTTT. It yields the protein CAWNRGKMSTEAFF.

The chain links TRBV18 to TRBJ2-1; 9 positions agree with TRBD2. With V trimmed by 2 bases and J by 4 bases, 6 bases remained unmatched. Germline V gene data show CDR1 as KGHSH and CDR2 as LQKENI. This CDR3 comprises 16 residues. CDR3 DNA sequence: TGTGCCAGCTCACCAGTCCTAGCGGGATCTTACAATGAGCAGTTCTTC. Its protein product is CASSPVLAGSYNEQFF. The whole variable domain, filled in from reference TRBV18 and TRBJ2-1, reads NAGVMQNPRHLVRRRGQEARLRCSPMKGHSHVYWYRQLPEEGLKFMVYLQKENIIDESGMPKERFSAEFPKEGPSILRIQQVVRGDSAAYFCASSPVLAGSYNEQFFGPGTRLTVL.

J is TRBJ1-1 and V is TRBV5-1; D is unresolved. V was shortened by 2 bases and J by 1 base, with 9 bases between the two germline ends. The CDR3 totals 14 residues. The germline CDR1 and CDR2 sequences are SGHRS and YFSETQ. Here the CDR3 DNA reads TGCGCCAGCAGCTTAGAGGGAAAGAACACTGAAGCTTTCTTT. It encodes CASSLEGKNTEAFF.

The rearrangement uses TRBV24-1 and TRBJ2-1; D possibly corresponds to TRBD2 (7 bases). The CDR3 is 14 residues long. Germline assignment: CDR1 KGHDR and CDR2 SFDVKD. V was cut by 8 bases and J by 9 bases, with 19 bases left in between. CDR3 region: CATITPGRGGEQFF. The CDR3 coding sequence is TGTGCCACCATCACCCCGGGGAGGGGGGGTGAGCAGTTCTTC.

The CDR3: CASSRGGGNQPQHF. The CDR3 nucleotides are TGTGCCAGCAGCCGCGGGGGGGGCAATCAGCCCCAGCATTTT. The chain combines TRBV11-2 with TRBJ1-5, with a possible D match to TRBD1 (5 bases). The V end was cut by 5 bases, the J end by 2 bases, with 10 bases between. Germline values: CDR1 SGHAT, CDR2 FQNNGV. The CDR3 is made up of 14 amino acids.

V is TRBV7-6 and J is TRBJ2-7; the D is unclear. Trimming stripped 3 bases from V and 3 bases from J, with 3 bases between. The germline CDR1 and CDR2 sequences are SGHVS and FNYEAQ. The CDR3 sequence is 11 residues long. In DNA form, the CDR3 reads TGTGCCAGCAGCTTCAACTACGAGCAGTACTTC. Translating it yields CASSFNYEQYF.

J is TRBJ1-1 and V is TRBV5-1; no reliable D call. Trimming shortened V by 1 base and J by 1 base, and 14 bases separated the two germline ends. CDR1 and CDR2 (germline): SGHRS, YFSETQ. This CDR3 is built from 16 residues. CDR3 sequence reads: CASSLTTPNGNTEAFF. Here the CDR3 DNA reads TGCGCCAGCAGCTTGACGACACCTAATGGGAACACTGAAGCTTTCTTT.

This clone was seen once. The chain is built from TRBV27 and TRBJ2-3; 11 bases map to TRBD2. Germline V gene data show CDR1 as MNHEY and CDR2 as SMNVEV (reference sequence). CDR3 size: 16 residues. The V and J ends lost 4 bases and 4 bases, in that order; junction bases with no gene match: 7. Written as DNA, the CDR3 is TGTGCCAGCAGTTCAAGACTAGCGGGGTTGTCAGATACGCAGTATTTT. Encoded protein: CASSSRLAGLSDTQYF.

The V and J genes are TRBV7-2 and TRBJ1-2; TRBD1 is a possible D gene (5 bases). V lost 7 bases to trimming and J lost 4 bases, with 19 bases between them. This CDR3 spans 15 amino acids. From germline, CDR1 is SGHTA and CDR2 FQGNSA. DNA for the CDR3: TGTGCCAGCACTAGGGGTGACAGCTCTGCCTATGGCTACACCTTC. This codes for CASTRGDSSAYGYTF.

The rearrangement joins TRBV4-2 to TRBJ1-2; D is unresolved. V was pared by 4 bases and J by 8 bases, with 17 bases between. Germline-derived CDR1 and CDR2 are LGHNA and YNFKEQ. This CDR3 region has 14 residues. CDR3 residues: CASSPTEDFQGYTF. The CDR3 bases are TGTGCCAGCAGCCCAACGGAGGATTTCCAAGGCTACACCTTC.

V gene TRBV18 combines with J gene TRBJ2-5, with 8 bases matching TRBD2. CDR1 is KGHSH and CDR2 is LQKENI in the germline V gene. Losses at the gene ends were 0 bases for V and 6 bases for J; bases not matched to a gene: 9. The CDR3 runs 16 residues. As DNA, the CDR3 is TGTGCCAGCTCACCACCGGCCAGCGGGAGTGGAAAGACCCAGTACTTC. This encodes CASSPPASGSGKTQYF.

V usage is TRBV19 and J usage is TRBJ2-1, with 7 bases identical to TRBD2. The V gene end was trimmed by 3 bases and the J gene end by 15 bases; junction bases not matched to a gene: 5. Germline V lookup: CDR1 LNHDA, CDR2 SQIVND (reference sequence). The CDR3 has 11 amino acids. Here the CDR3 reads CASSIGGRRFF. Written as DNA, the CDR3 is TGTGCCAGTAGTATCGGCGGGAGACGGTTCTTC.

CDR3 sequence: CSGGTGRTGELFF. In nucleotides, the CDR3 is TGCAGCGGCGGGACAGGGAGGACCGGGGAGCTGTTTTTT. The rearrangement links TRBV29-1 to TRBJ2-2; 9 bases align to TRBD1. Germline lookup yields CDR1 SQVTM and CDR2 ANQGSEA. J was trimmed by 5 bases and V by 7 bases; bases with no gene match: 5. The CDR3 runs to 13 residues.

The chain joins TRBV27 to TRBJ2-5, with D perhaps TRBD2 (6 bases). Trimming took off 6 bases at V and 5 bases at J, with 19 bases between the two ends. Germline CDR1 and CDR2: MNHEY and SMNVEV (reference sequence). This CDR3 spans 15 amino acids. The CDR3 here is CASSQTRAAPETQYF. The CDR3, as DNA: TGTGCCAGCAGCCAGACTAGAGCGGCCCCCGAGACCCAGTACTTC.